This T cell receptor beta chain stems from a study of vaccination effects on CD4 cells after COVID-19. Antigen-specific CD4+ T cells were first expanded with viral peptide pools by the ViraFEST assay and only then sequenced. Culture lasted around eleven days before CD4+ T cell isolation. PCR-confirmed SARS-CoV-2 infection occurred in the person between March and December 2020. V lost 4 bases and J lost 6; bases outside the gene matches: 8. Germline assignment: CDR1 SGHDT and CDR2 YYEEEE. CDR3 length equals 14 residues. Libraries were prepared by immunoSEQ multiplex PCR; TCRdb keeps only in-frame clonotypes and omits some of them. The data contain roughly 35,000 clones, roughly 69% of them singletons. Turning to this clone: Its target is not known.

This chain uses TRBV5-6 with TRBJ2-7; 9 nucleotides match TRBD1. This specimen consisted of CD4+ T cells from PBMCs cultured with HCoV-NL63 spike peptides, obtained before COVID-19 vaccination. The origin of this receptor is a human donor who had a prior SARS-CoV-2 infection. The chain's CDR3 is CASSVRDRVPEQYF. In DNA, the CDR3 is TGTGCCAGCAGCGTCCGGGACAGGGTACCCGAGCAGTACTTC.